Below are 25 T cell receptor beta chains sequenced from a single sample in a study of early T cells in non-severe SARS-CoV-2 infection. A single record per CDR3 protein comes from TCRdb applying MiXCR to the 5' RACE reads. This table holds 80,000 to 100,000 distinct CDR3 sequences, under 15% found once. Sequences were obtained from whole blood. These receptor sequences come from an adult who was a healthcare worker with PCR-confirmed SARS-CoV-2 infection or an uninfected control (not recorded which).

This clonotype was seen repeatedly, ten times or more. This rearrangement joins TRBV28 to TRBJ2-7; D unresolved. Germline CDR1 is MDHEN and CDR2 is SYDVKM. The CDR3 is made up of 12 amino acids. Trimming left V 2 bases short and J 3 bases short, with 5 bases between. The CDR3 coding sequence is TGTGCCAGCAGTTTAAATGACTACGAGCAGTACTTC. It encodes CASSLNDYEQYF.

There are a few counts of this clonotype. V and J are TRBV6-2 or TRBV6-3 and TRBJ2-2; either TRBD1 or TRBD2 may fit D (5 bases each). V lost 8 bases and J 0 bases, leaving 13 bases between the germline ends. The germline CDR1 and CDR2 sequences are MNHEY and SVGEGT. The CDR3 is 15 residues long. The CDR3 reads CASSGWDPNTGELFF. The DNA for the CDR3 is TGTGCCAGCTCCGGTTGGGACCCGAACACCGGGGAGCTGTTTTTT.

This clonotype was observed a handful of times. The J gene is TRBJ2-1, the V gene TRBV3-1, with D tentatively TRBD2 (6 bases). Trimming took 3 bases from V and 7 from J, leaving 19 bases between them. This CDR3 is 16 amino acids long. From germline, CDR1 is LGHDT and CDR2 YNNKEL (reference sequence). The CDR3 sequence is CASSHVVADMGNEQFF. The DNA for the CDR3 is TGTGCCAGCAGCCACGTCGTAGCGGACATGGGTAATGAGCAGTTCTTC.

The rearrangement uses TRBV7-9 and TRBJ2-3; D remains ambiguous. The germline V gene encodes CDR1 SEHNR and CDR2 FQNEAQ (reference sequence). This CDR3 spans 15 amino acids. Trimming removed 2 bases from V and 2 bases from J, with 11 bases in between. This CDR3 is CASSLHGGDTDTQYF. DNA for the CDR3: TGTGCCAGCAGCTTACATGGCGGAGACACAGATACGCAGTATTTT.

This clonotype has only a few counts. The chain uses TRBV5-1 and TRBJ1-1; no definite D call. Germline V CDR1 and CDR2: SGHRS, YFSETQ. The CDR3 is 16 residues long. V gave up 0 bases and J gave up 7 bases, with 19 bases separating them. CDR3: CASSLEWPDSRDEAFF. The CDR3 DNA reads TGCGCCAGCAGCTTGGAATGGCCCGATTCCCGCGATGAAGCTTTCTTT.

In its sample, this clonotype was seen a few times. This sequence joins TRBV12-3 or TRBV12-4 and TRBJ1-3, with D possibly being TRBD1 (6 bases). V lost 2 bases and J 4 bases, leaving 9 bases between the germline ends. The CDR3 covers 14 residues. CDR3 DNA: TGTGCCAGCAGTTTAACAGGGAAAGGAAACACCATATATTTT. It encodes CASSLTGKGNTIYF.

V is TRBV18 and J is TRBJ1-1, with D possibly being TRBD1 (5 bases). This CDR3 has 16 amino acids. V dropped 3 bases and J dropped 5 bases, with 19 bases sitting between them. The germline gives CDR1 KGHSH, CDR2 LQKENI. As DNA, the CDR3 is TGTGCCAGCTCACCGAAAATGAAGGGGCGTAAAACTGAAGCTTTCTTT. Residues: CASSPKMKGRKTEAFF.

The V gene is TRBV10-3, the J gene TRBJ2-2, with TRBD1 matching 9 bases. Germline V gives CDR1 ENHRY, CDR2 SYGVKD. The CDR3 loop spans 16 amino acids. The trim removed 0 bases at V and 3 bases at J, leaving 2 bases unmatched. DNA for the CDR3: TGTGCCATCAGTGAGTCGGGGACAGGGTACACCGGGGAGCTGTTTTTT. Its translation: CAISESGTGYTGELFF.

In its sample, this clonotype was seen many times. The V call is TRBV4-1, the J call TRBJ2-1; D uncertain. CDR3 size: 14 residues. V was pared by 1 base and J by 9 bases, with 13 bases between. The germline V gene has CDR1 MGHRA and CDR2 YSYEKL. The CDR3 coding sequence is TGCGCCAGCAGCCAAGGGCGCTTCCTGGGTGAGCAGTTCTTC. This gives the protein CASSQGRFLGEQFF.

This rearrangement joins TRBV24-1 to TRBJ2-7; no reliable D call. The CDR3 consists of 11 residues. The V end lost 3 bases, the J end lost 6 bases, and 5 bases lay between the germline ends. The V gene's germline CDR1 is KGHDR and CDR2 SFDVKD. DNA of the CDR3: TGTGCCACCAGTGATCTCTCCGAGCAGTACTTC. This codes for CATSDLSEQYF.

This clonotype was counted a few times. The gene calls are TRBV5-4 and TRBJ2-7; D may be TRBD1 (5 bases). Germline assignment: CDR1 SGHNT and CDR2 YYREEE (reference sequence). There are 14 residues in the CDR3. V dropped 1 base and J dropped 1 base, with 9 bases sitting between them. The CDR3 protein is CASSLQDKSYEQYF. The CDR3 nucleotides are TGTGCCAGCAGCTTGCAGGACAAATCCTACGAGCAGTACTTC.

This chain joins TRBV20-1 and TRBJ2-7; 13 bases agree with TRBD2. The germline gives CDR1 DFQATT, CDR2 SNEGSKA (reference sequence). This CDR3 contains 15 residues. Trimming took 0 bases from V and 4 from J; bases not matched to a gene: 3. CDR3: CSARDPGLAGYEQYF. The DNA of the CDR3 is TGCAGTGCTAGAGATCCGGGACTAGCGGGGTACGAGCAGTACTTC.

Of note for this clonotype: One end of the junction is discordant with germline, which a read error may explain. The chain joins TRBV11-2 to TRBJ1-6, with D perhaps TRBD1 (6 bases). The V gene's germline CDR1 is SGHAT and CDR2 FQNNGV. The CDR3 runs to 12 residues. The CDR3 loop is CASSLNPGHPVF. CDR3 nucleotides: TGTGCCAGCAGCCTAAATCCGGGACACCCAGTCTTT. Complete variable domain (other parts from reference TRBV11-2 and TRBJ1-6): EAGVAQSPRYKIIEKRQSVAFWCNPISGHATLYWYQQILGQGPKLLIQFQNNGVVDDSQLPKDRFSAERLKGVDSTLKIQPAKLEDSAVYLCASSLNPGHPVFGNGTRLTVT.

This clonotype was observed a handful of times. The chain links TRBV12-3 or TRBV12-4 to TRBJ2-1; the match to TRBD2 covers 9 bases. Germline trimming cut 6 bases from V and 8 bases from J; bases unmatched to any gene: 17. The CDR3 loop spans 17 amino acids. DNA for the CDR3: TGTGCCAGCAGCCCACCCCTCGTCGAGCGGGAGGCCGATGAGCAGTTCTTC. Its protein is CASSPPLVEREADEQFF.

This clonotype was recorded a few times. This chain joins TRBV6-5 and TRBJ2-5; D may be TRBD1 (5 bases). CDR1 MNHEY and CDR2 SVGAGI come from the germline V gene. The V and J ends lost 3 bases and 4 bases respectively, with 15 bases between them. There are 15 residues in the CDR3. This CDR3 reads CASSYLGQGRETQYF. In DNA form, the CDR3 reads TGTGCCAGCAGTTATCTTGGGCAGGGTCGAGAGACCCAGTACTTC.

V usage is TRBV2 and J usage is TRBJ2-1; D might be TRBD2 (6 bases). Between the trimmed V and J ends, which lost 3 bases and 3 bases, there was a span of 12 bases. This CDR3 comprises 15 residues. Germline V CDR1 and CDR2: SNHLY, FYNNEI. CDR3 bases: TGTGCCAGCAGTGAGGGCGGGATATTCTACAATGAGCAGTTCTTC. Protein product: CASSEGGIFYNEQFF.

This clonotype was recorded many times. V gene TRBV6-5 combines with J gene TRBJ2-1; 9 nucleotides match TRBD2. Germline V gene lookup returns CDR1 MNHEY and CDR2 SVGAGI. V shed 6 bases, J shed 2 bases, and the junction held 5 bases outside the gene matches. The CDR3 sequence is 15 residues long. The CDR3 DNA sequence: TGTGCCAGCAGCCTTTTAGCGGGAGCCTACAATGAGCAGTTCTTC. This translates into CASSLLAGAYNEQFF.

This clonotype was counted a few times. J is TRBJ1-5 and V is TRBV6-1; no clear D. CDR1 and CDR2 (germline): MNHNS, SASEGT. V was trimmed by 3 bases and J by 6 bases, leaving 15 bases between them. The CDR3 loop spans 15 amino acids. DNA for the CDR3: TGTGCCAGCAGTGAGGTTCGGAATTCGGGTCAGCCCCAGCATTTT. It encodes CASSEVRNSGQPQHF.

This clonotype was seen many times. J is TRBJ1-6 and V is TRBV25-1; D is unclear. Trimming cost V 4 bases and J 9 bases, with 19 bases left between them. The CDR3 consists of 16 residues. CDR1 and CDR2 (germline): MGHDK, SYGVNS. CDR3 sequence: CASSATRARVVSPLHF. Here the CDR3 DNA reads TGTGCCAGCAGTGCCACAAGGGCCCGAGTTGTTTCACCCCTCCACTTT.

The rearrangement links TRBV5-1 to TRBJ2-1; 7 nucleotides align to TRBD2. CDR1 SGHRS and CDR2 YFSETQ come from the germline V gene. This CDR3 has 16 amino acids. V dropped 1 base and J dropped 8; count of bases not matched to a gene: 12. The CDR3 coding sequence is TGCGCCAGCAGCTTGAGGTCGGCGGGAGTAATCTATGAGCAGTTCTTC. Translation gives CASSLRSAGVIYEQFF.

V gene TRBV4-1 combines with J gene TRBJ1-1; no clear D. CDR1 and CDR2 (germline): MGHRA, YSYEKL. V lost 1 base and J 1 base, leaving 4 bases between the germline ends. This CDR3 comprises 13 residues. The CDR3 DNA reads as TGCGCCAGCAGCCAAGCGGGGAACACTGAAGCTTTCTTT. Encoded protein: CASSQAGNTEAFF.

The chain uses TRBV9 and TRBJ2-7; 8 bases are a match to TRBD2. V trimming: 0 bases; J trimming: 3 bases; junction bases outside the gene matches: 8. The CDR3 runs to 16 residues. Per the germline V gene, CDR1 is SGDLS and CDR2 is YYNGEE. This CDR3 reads CASSVGLAGPIYEQYF. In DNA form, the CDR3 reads TGTGCCAGCAGCGTAGGCTTAGCGGGGCCAATCTACGAGCAGTACTTC. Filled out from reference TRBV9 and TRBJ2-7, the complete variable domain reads DSGVTQTPKHLITATGQRVTLRCSPRSGDLSVYWYQQSLDQGLQFLIQYYNGEERAKGNILERFSAQQFPDLHSELNLSSLELGDSALYFCASSVGLAGPIYEQYFGPGTRLTVT.

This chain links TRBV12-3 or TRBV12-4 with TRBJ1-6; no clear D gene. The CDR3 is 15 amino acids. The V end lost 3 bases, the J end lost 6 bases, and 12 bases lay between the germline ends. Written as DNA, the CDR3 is TGTGCCAGCAGTTTTGGACCGATAGCTAATTCACCCCTCCACTTT. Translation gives CASSFGPIANSPLHF.

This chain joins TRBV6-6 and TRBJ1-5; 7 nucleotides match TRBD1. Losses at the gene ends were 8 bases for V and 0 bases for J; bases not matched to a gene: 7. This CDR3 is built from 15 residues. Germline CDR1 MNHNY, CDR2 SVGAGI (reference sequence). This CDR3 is CASSDRPTSNQPQHF. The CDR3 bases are TGTGCCAGCTCGGACAGGCCGACTAGCAATCAGCCCCAGCATTTT.

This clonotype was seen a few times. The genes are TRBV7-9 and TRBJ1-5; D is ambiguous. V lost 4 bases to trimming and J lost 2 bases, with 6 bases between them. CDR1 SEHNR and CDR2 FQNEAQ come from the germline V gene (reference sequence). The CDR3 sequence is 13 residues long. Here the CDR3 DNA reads TGTGCCAGCAGCTCACAAGGCAATCAGCCCCAGCATTTT. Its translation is CASSSQGNQPQHF.